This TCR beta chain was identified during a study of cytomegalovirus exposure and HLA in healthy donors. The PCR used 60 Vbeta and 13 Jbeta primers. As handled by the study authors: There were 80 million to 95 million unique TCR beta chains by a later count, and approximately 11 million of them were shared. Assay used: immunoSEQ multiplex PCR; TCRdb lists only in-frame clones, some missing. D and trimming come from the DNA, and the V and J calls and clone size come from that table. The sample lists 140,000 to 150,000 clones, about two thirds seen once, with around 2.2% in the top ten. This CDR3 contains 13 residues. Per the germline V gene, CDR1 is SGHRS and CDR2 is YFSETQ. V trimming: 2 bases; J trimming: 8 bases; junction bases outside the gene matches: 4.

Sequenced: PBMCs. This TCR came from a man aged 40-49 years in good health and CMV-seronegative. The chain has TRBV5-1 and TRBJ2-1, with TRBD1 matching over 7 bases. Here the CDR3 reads CASSFDRVHEQFF. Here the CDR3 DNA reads TGCGCCAGCAGCTTCGACAGGGTCCATGAGCAGTTCTTC.